This section outlines one T cell receptor beta chain sequence together with its context. Antigen unknown. The ends lost 6 bases at V and 6 bases at J; junction bases unmatched: 5. The CDR3 runs to 13 residues. Germline CDR1 and CDR2: MNHNS and SASEGT. This sample is drawn from a study of cytomegalovirus exposure and HLA in healthy donors. The PCR was carried out with 60 Vbeta primers and 13 Jbeta primers. Data came from immunoSEQ multiplex PCR; TCRdb stores just in-frame clones and leaves some out. The table lists about 130,000 clones, around three quarters of them singletons. Study outcomes and limitations: Accurate HLA-A and HLA-B prediction from TCR beta sequences was reported for most subjects.

This receptor was taken from a man aged 35-49 years in good health and CMV-seronegative. Specimen: PBMCs. The V gene is TRBV6-1, the J gene TRBJ2-1, with TRBD1 matching over 7 bases. In DNA form, the CDR3 reads TGTGCCAGCAGATTTCAGGGGGTCAATGAGCAGTTCTTC. Protein product: CASRFQGVNEQFF.